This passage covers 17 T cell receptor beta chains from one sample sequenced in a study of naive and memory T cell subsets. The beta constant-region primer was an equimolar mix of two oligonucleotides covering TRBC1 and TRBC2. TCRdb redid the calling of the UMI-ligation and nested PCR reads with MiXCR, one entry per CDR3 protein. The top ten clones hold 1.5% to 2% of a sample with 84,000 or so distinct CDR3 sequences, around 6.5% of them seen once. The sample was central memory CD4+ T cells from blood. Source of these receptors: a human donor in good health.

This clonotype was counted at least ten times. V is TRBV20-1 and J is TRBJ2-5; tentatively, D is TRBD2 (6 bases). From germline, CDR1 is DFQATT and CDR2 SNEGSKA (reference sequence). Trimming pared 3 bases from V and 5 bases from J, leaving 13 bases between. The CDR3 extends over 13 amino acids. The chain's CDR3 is CSARAGNGETQYF. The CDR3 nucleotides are TGCAGTGCTAGGGCGGGAAATGGTGAGACCCAGTACTTC.

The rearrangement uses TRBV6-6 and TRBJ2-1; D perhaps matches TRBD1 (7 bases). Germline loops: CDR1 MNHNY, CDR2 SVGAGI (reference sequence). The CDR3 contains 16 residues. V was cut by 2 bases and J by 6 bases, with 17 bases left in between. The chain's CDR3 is CASSYEEWQGGNEQFF. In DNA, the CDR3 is TGTGCCAGCAGTTACGAAGAATGGCAGGGGGGCAATGAGCAGTTCTTC.

The CDR3 nucleotides read TGTGCCAGTGCCTTAGGTGAGCAGTTCTTC. This translates into CASALGEQFF. The chain joins TRBV2 to TRBJ2-1; D ambiguous. Germline-derived CDR1 and CDR2 are SNHLY and FYNNEI. V was clipped by 9 bases and J by 9 bases, with 9 bases between them. The CDR3 length is 10 residues.

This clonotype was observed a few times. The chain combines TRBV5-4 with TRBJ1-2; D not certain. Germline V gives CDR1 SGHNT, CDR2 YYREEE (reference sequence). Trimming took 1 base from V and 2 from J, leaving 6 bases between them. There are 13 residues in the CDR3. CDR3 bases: TGTGCCAGCAGCTTGAACAGAAACTATGGCTACACCTTC. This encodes CASSLNRNYGYTF. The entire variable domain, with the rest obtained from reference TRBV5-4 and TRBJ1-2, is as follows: ETGVTQSPTHLIKTRGQQVTLRCSSQSGHNTVSWYQQALGQGPQFIFQYYREEENGRGNFPPRFSGLQFPNYSSELNVNALELDDSALYLCASSLNRNYGYTFGSGTRLTVV.

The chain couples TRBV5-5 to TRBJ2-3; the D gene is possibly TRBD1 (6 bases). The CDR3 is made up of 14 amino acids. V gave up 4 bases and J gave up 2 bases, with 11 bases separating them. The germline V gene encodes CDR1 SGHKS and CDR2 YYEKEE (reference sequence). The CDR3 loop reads CASSPGQNTDTQYF. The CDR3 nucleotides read TGTGCCAGCAGCCCTGGACAGAACACAGATACGCAGTATTTT.

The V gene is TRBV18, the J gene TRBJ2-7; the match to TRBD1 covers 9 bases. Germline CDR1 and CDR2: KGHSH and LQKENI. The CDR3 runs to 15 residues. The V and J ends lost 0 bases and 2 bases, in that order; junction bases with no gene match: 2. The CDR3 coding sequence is TGTGCCAGCTCACCACCGGACAGGGGAACCTACGAGCAGTACTTC. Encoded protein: CASSPPDRGTYEQYF. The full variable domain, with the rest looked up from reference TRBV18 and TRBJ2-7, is NAGVMQNPRHLVRRRGQEARLRCSPMKGHSHVYWYRQLPEEGLKFMVYLQKENIIDESGMPKERFSAEFPKEGPSILRIQQVVRGDSAAYFCASSPPDRGTYEQYFGPGTRLTVT.

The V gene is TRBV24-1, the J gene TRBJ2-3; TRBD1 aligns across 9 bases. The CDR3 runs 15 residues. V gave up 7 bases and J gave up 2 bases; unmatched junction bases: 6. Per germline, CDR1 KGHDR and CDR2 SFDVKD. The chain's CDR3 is CATSPGQGPTDTQYF. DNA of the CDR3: TGTGCCACCAGCCCGGGACAGGGTCCCACAGATACGCAGTATTTT.

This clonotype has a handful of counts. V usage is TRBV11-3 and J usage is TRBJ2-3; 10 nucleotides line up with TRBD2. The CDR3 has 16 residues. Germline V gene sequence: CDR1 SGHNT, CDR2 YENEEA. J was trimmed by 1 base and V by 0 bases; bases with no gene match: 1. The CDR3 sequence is CASSLDLAGGTDTQYF. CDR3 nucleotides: TGTGCCAGCAGCTTAGACCTAGCGGGGGGCACAGATACGCAGTATTTT. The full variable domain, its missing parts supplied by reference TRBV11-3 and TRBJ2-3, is EAGVVQSPRYKIIEKKQPVAFWCNPISGHNTLYWYLQNLGQGPELLIRYENEEAVDDSQLPKDRFSAERLKGVDSTLKIQPAELGDSAVYLCASSLDLAGGTDTQYFGPGTRLTVL.

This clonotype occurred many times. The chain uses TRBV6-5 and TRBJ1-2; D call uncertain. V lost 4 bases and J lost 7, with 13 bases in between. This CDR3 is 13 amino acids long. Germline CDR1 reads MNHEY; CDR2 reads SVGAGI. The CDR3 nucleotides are TGTGCCAGCAGTTCTGCCAGAGGGATTGGCTACACCTTC. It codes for CASSSARGIGYTF.

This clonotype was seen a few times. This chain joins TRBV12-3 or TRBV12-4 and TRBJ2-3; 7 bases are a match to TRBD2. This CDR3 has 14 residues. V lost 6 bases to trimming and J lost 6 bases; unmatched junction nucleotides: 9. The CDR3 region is CASSDGGFWDTQYF. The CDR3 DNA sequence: TGTGCCAGCAGCGACGGGGGGTTTTGGGATACGCAGTATTTT.

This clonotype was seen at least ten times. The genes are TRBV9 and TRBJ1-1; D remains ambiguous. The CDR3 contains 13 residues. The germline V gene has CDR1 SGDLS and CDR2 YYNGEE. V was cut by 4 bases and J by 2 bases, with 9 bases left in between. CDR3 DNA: TGTGCCAGCAGCTTCGACACAAACACTGAAGCTTTCTTT. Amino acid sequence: CASSFDTNTEAFF.

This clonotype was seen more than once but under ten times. In nucleotides, the CDR3 is TGCGCCAGCAGCCAAATAGCGGGAGAATCGAACAATGAGCAGTTCTTC. Protein: CASSQIAGESNNEQFF. The chain uses TRBV4-1 and TRBJ2-1; the match to TRBD2 covers 9 bases. Germline V gene sequence: CDR1 MGHRA, CDR2 YSYEKL. The CDR3 contains 16 residues. Trimming at V came to 2 bases and at J to 5 bases, leaving 7 bases not matched to a gene.

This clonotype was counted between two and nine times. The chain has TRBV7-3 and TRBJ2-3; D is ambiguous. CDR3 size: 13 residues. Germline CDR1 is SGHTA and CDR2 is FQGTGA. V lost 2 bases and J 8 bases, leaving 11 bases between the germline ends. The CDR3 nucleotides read TGTGCCAGCAGCTTAGTATTTCCCCCTACGCAGTATTTT. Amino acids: CASSLVFPPTQYF.

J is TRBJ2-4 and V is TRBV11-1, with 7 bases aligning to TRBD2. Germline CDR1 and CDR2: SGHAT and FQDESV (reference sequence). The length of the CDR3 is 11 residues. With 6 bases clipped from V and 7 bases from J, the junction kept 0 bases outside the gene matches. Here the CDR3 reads CASRGGNIQYF. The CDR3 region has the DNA TGTGCCAGCAGGGGGGGGAACATTCAGTACTTC.

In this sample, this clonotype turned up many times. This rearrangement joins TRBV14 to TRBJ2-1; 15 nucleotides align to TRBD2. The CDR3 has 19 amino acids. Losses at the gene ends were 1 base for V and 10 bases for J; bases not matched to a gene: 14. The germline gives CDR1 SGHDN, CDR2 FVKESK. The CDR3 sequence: CASSQGPLRGLAGGREQFF. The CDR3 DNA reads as TGTGCCAGCAGCCAAGGTCCCCTTCGTGGACTAGCGGGGGGGCGGGAGCAGTTCTTC. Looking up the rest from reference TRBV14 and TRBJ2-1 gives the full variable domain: EAGVTQFPSHSVIEKGQTVTLRCDPISGHDNLYWYRRVMGKEIKFLLHFVKESKQDESGMPNNRFLAERTGGTYSTLKVQPAELEDSGVYFCASSQGPLRGLAGGREQFFGPGTRLTVL.

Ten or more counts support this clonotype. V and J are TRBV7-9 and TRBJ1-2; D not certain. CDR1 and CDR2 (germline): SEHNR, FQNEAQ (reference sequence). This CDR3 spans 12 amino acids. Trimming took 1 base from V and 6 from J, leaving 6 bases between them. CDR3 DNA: TGTGCCAGCAGCTTAGATGGAGATGGCTACACCTTC. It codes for CASSLDGDGYTF.

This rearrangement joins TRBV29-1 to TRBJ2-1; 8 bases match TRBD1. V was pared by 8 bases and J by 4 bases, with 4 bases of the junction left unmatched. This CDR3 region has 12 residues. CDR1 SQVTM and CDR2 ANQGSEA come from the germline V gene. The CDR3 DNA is TGCAGCCTCGGGACAGGATACAATGAGCAGTTCTTC. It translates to CSLGTGYNEQFF.